This T cell receptor beta chain was captured by sequencing in a study of blood T cell dynamics during melanoma immunotherapy. Regarding time point: pre-treatment baseline. Apart from a couple of fast progressors, RECIST 1.1 response was judged 12 weeks post-infusion. Comment on this clone: Other nucleotide sequences in the sample specify the same CDR3.

Method: immunoSEQ multiplex PCR; TCRdb's copy keeps in-frame clones and lacks some. The sample consists of 12,000 or so clones, 89% of them appearing once. The TCR comes from a human donor with melanoma. The sequencing used blood, collected from a patient treated with checkpoint blockade.

CDR3 DNA: TGCGCCAGCAGCCTGACAGGAGACCTCACTCAAGAAGCTTTCTTT. Its protein is CASSLTGDLTQEAFF. V gene TRBV5-1 combines with J gene TRBJ1-1; perhaps TRBD1 as D (6 bases). CDR1 and CDR2 (germline): SGHRS, YFSETQ. This CDR3 region has 15 residues. V lost 4 bases, J lost 8 bases, and 21 bases lay in between.